The T cell receptor (beta chain) described here comes from a study of blood T cell repertoires in COVID-19. Study summary: In each case, the material was cDNA or gDNA derived from T cells, B-cell-depleted T cells, or PBMCs.

CDR1 and CDR2 (germline): SNHLY, FYNNEI. The CDR3 length is 14 residues. V trimming: 5 bases; J trimming: 7 bases; junction bases outside the gene matches: 7. Adults between roughly 18 and 89 years of age took part from 20 to 25 US areas. The study assigned cohorts using participant-reported clinical history. Participants in the exposed group had met a COVID-19 case in the 2 weeks before joining the study. Some clones are missing from TCRdb's copy, which holds only in-frame ones; the method was immunoSEQ multiplex PCR. The sample holds around 400,000 clones, more than 85% seen once. What was sequenced was PBMCs or T cells enriched from blood (not recorded which). This receptor was taken from a woman aged 40-49 years who had been exposed to COVID-19. The rearrangement links TRBV2 to TRBJ1-4; 7 bases map to TRBD1. The CDR3 sequence: CASSLTGRGEKLFF. DNA for the CDR3: TGTGCCAGCAGTCTGACAGGGCGAGGTGAAAAACTGTTTTTT. Full variable domain (missing parts from reference TRBV2 and TRBJ1-4): EPEVTQTPSHQVTQMGQEVILRCVPISNHLYFYWYRQILGQKVEFLVSFYNNEISEKSEIFDDQFSVERPDGSNFTLKIRSTKLEDSAMYFCASSLTGRGEKLFFGSGTQLSVL.